This is a list of T cell receptor beta chains from one sample in a study of human T cells and chemical hapten exposure. One entry per CDR3 protein, called by TCRdb with MiXCR from the RACE reads. The repertoire holds roughly 200,000 distinct CDR3 sequences, with under 25% as singletons. The source was whole blood, collected in connection with sensitization to the hapten diphenylcyclopropenone (DPC). The origin of the receptors is a woman between 50 and 59 years old with alopecia areata. Some clones in this sample may be carry-over from other donors' samples. CDR3s leave out the opening cysteine and the closing phenylalanine or tryptophan. Clone size appears in some rows only: once, few, many, or a class for an expanded clone.

clone size: -; V gene: TRBV7-2; J gene: TRBJ1-2; CDR3 protein: ASSFTPAHARNYGYT
clone size: -; V gene: TRBV7-2; J gene: TRBJ2-1; CDR3 protein: ASRFPSGSYEQF
clone size: -; V gene: TRBV7-9; J gene: TRBJ1-2; CDR3 protein: ASSGTAYGYT
clone size: many; V gene: TRBV5-1; J gene: TRBJ2-3; CDR3 protein: ASSSSLAGDTQY
clone size: -; V gene: TRBV20-1; J gene: TRBJ2-3; CDR3 protein: SARVLAGGLGDTQY
clone size: few; V gene: TRBV2; J gene: TRBJ2-2; CDR3 protein: ASSPIRGTGELF
clone size: -; V gene: TRBV7-9; J gene: TRBJ2-6; CDR3 protein: ASSLPRASSGANVLT
clone size: -; V gene: TRBV19; J gene: TRBJ1-5; CDR3 protein: ASSIEGGRWNQPQH
clone size: -; V gene: TRBV10-3; J gene: TRBJ2-2; CDR3 protein: ATSPGTSGRAGTGELF
clone size: -; V gene: TRBV12-3/TRBV12-4; J gene: TRBJ2-1; CDR3 protein: ASSLAGASEQF
clone size: many; V gene: TRBV20-1; J gene: TRBJ1-4; CDR3 protein: SARDPWGANEKLF
clone size: few; V gene: TRBV4-1; J gene: TRBJ2-2; CDR3 protein: ASSQGVTSGTGELF
clone size: many; V gene: TRBV2; J gene: TRBJ2-2; CDR3 protein: ASSRDRANTGELF
clone size: -; V gene: TRBV29-1; J gene: TRBJ2-5; CDR3 protein: SAGPLAWQETQY
clone size: many; V gene: TRBV10-3; J gene: TRBJ2-5; CDR3 protein: AIASGPQETQY
clone size: -; V gene: TRBV2; J gene: TRBJ2-1; CDR3 protein: ASSTHLAGPYNEQF
clone size: few; V gene: TRBV27; J gene: TRBJ2-2; CDR3 protein: ASSPLADSGELF
clone size: -; V gene: TRBV29-1; J gene: TRBJ2-1; CDR3 protein: SVGRAMKNNEQF
clone size: -; V gene: TRBV6-5; J gene: TRBJ1-4; CDR3 protein: ASSSLQGLGEKLF
clone size: few; V gene: TRBV7-9; J gene: TRBJ2-1; CDR3 protein: ASSQNEQF
clone size: -; V gene: TRBV18; J gene: TRBJ1-5; CDR3 protein: ASSTDLQQPQH
clone size: -; V gene: TRBV20-1; J gene: TRBJ2-1; CDR3 protein: SARIRGPLYNEQF
clone size: -; V gene: TRBV7-9; J gene: TRBJ2-7; CDR3 protein: ASSRRLSYEQY
clone size: -; V gene: TRBV7-8; J gene: TRBJ1-5; CDR3 protein: ASSPHGRGGGNQPQH
clone size: few; V gene: TRBV9; J gene: TRBJ2-1; CDR3 protein: ASSLKLAETSYV
clone size: -; V gene: TRBV20-1; J gene: TRBJ2-5; CDR3 protein: SARAGNQETQY
clone size: few; V gene: TRBV28; J gene: TRBJ1-3; CDR3 protein: ASSPPTGNTIY
clone size: -; V gene: TRBV7-9; J gene: TRBJ2-2; CDR3 protein: ASSRNQGAKIGELF
clone size: few; V gene: TRBV5-1; J gene: TRBJ1-5; CDR3 protein: ASSLVPYSPQH
clone size: few; V gene: TRBV20-1; J gene: TRBJ2-3; CDR3 protein: SARNTDTQY
clone size: -; V gene: TRBV29-1; J gene: TRBJ1-5; CDR3 protein: SVQTGIQPQH